The TCR beta chain described here comes from a study of blood T cell repertoires in COVID-19. Study as a whole: Acute-phase and convalescent COVID-19 samples originated in the United States, Italy and Spain. T cells, B-cell-depleted T cells, or PBMCs provided the cDNA or gDNA that served as material.

Seattle cases were enrolled at active infection and followed longitudinally. In the authors' workflow: Amplified reference gene primers provided the basis for estimating nucleated cell counts. Method: immunoSEQ multiplex PCR; TCRdb's copy keeps in-frame clones and lacks some. V and J calls and clone size come straight from that table; D and trimming were deduced from the DNA. Among under 400,000 clones listed, over 75% were seen once. The CDR3 is made up of 14 amino acids. Germline CDR1 SGHRS, CDR2 YFSETQ. V gave up 4 bases and J gave up 8 bases, with 18 bases separating them. The chain employs TRBV5-1 and TRBJ1-2; weak D call: TRBD1 (5 bases). Source material: peripheral blood. This sequence originates from a woman aged 25 to 39 with COVID-19, enrolled during active disease. The CDR3 reads CASSPRGSRYGYTF. As DNA, the CDR3 is TGCGCCAGCAGCCCGCGGGGGAGTCGCTACGGCTACACCTTC.